This TCR beta chain originates from a study of Ad26.COV2.S vaccination and SARS-CoV-2 variants. Study conclusions and caveats: Vaccine and placebo recipients had comparable breadth of non-spike TCRs. The authors reported substantial breadth in spike-specific CD8+ and CD4+ T cell responses after vaccination. In TCR breadth and depth analyses, total T cell responses may have been underestimated.

The CDR3 sequence is 12 residues long. V was clipped by 4 bases and J by 2 bases, with 7 bases between them. Germline-derived CDR1 and CDR2 are SGHDT and YYEEEE. In regard to this clone: Antigen unknown.

This table comes from immunoSEQ multiplex PCR, and its TCRdb copy is limited to in-frame clones, with some not included. The data contain roughly 180,000 clones, around nine tenths of them singletons. V usage is TRBV5-6 and J usage is TRBJ2-7; unclear D gene. Material: peripheral blood, obtained after recovery from COVID-19. The sequence derives from a human donor who had recovered from COVID-19. The CDR3 bases are TGTGCCAGCAGCCTATCGACCTACGAGCAGTACTTC. Encoded protein: CASSLSTYEQYF.